This T cell receptor beta chain was profiled in a study of CD4 T cells in relation to SARS-CoV-2 and coronaviruses. For the study at large: ViraFEST: approximately eleven-day antigen culture of PBMCs, then TCR beta CDR3 sequencing.

A word on this clone: Its antigen is undetermined.

The unexposed donors gave CD4+ T cells in 2011-2018, prior to COVID-19. The cells were cultured for 10 days before CD4+ T cells were isolated. CDR1 SGHRS and CDR2 YFSETQ come from the germline V gene. The CDR3 runs 15 residues. Trimming stripped 2 bases from V and 6 bases from J, with 15 bases between. Libraries were prepared by immunoSEQ multiplex PCR; TCRdb keeps only in-frame clonotypes and omits some of them. The sample contains some 29,000 clones, 76% of which appear only once. The clonotype was recovered from a human donor in good health. J is TRBJ2-1 and V is TRBV5-1; no firm D call. Sample: CD4+ T cells from PBMCs, cultured in vitro. In DNA, the CDR3 is TGCGCCAGCAGCTTTAGTTCAGGACGAGCCAATGAGCAGTTCTTC. It is translated as CASSFSSGRANEQFF. The entire variable domain, with the rest obtained from reference TRBV5-1 and TRBJ2-1, is as follows: KAGVTQTPRYLIKTRGQQVTLSCSPISGHRSVSWYQQTPGQGLQFLFEYFSETQRNKGNFPGRFSGRQFSNSRSEMNVSTLELGDSALYLCASSFSSGRANEQFFGPGTRLTVL.